This T cell receptor beta chain was obtained from a study of cytomegalovirus exposure and HLA in healthy donors. On the study more broadly: An analysis done earlier identified approximately 120 million unique TCR beta sequences from 190 million or so T cells.

At sampling all donors were nominally healthy, likely with unrecorded immune exposures. After removal of 4 bases from V and 3 bases from J, the junction contained 4 bases not matched to a gene. There are 14 residues in the CDR3. Looked up from germline, CDR1 is SGHNT and CDR2 is YYREEE (reference sequence). 13 Jbeta primers and 60 Vbeta primers were used for the PCR. The assay was immunoSEQ multiplex PCR, and TCRdb's table has in-frame clones only and misses some. The repertoire includes fewer than 200,000 clones, approximately 81% of them detected once, and roughly 1.5% sits in the top ten. The chain links TRBV5-4 to TRBJ2-7, with 10 nucleotides matching TRBD1. This clonotype was obtained from a male donor in good health and CMV-seronegative. Sequences were obtained from PBMCs. This chain's CDR3 is CASSPGTGDYEQYF. Written as DNA, the CDR3 is TGTGCCAGCAGCCCAGGGACAGGGGACTACGAGCAGTACTTC.